This TCR beta chain was documented in a study of blood T cell repertoires in COVID-19. Clones were sequenced by immunoSEQ multiplex PCR, and TCRdb holds only the in-frame ones, with some missing. The sample holds roughly 180,000 clones; around 81% are singletons and the top ten take roughly 9.6%. The V gene's germline CDR1 is SGHRS and CDR2 YFSETQ. The CDR3 runs 14 residues. V was pared by 0 bases and J by 5 bases, with 10 bases between. This receptor was taken from a middle-aged woman with COVID-19, enrolled during active disease. Sequenced: peripheral blood. This chain links TRBV5-1 with TRBJ2-3, with D unclear. In DNA, the CDR3 is TGCGCCAGCAGCTTGGCCCCGGCGGTAGATACGCAGTATTTT. Amino acids: CASSLAPAVDTQYF.